Following are 18 T cell receptor beta chains from one sample sequenced in a study of blood T cell repertoires in COVID-19. This table comes from immunoSEQ multiplex PCR, and its TCRdb copy is limited to in-frame clones, with some not included. In the table there are some 74,000 clones, about 83% of which are singletons. The specimen was peripheral blood. Receptor source: a man older than 75 with acute or convalescent COVID-19.

This clone was found once. The rearrangement links TRBV5-6 to TRBJ1-5; 9 bases fit TRBD1. The germline gives CDR1 SGHDT, CDR2 YYEEEE. There are 15 residues in the CDR3. V gave up 4 bases and J gave up 3 bases; unmatched junction bases: 5. CDR3 coding DNA: TGTGCCAGCAGCCTAGGGACAGGGTACAATCAGCCCCAGCATTTT. This codes for CASSLGTGYNQPQHF.

The chain recombines TRBV9 with TRBJ2-7; D perhaps matches TRBD1 (5 bases). This CDR3 has 15 amino acids. Germline CDR1 SGDLS, CDR2 YYNGEE. Trimming pared 0 bases from V and 1 base from J, leaving 11 bases between. Written as DNA, the CDR3 is TGTGCCAGCAGCGTAGGATTGACAGAGTCCTACGAGCAGTACTTC. Its protein product is CASSVGLTESYEQYF. Complete variable domain (other parts from reference TRBV9 and TRBJ2-7): DSGVTQTPKHLITATGQRVTLRCSPRSGDLSVYWYQQSLDQGLQFLIQYYNGEERAKGNILERFSAQQFPDLHSELNLSSLELGDSALYFCASSVGLTESYEQYFGPGTRLTVT.

The chain joins TRBV3-1 (or the pseudogene TRBV3-2) to TRBJ2-7; D is perhaps TRBD1 (6 bases). This CDR3 is built from 17 residues. Germline V gene lookup returns CDR1 LGHDT and CDR2 YNNKEL (reference sequence). V was shortened by 7 bases and J by 2 bases, with 24 bases between the two germline ends. The CDR3 loop reads CASMPKGDWGIPYEQYF. In DNA form, the CDR3 reads TGTGCCAGCATGCCGAAGGGGGATTGGGGGATCCCCTACGAGCAGTACTTC.

The V call is TRBV28, the J call TRBJ1-5; D ambiguous. Germline lookup yields CDR1 MDHEN and CDR2 SYDVKM. The CDR3 is made up of 13 amino acids. V gave up 0 bases and J gave up 5 bases, with 5 bases separating them. The CDR3 region has the DNA TGTGCCAGCAGTTTATGGTCAGATCAGCCCCAGCATTTT. It yields the protein CASSLWSDQPQHF.

This chain links TRBV28 with TRBJ1-2; no clear D. CDR3 size: 14 residues. The germline gives CDR1 MDHEN, CDR2 SYDVKM. The V end lost 4 bases, the J end lost 2 bases, and 11 bases lay between the germline ends. The CDR3 here is CASSSNSVNYGYTF. CDR3 coding DNA: TGTGCCAGCAGTTCTAACAGTGTCAACTATGGCTACACCTTC.

The chain recombines TRBV9 with TRBJ2-4, with D maybe TRBD1 (6 bases). CDR3 length equals 16 residues. V lost 4 bases and J lost 1, with 15 bases in between. Germline assignment: CDR1 SGDLS and CDR2 YYNGEE. DNA of the CDR3: TGTGCCAGCAGCTTTAACAGGGTTGATGCCAAAAACATTCAGTACTTC. It encodes CASSFNRVDAKNIQYF.

The V and J genes are TRBV9 and TRBJ2-7; D perhaps matches TRBD2 (5 bases). V lost 3 bases, J lost 0 bases, and 13 bases lay in between. Germline CDR1 is SGDLS and CDR2 is YYNGEE. The CDR3 is made up of 15 amino acids. CDR3 in amino acids: CASSASSGLSYEQYF. The CDR3 DNA reads as TGTGCCAGCAGCGCCTCAAGCGGACTCTCCTACGAGCAGTACTTC.

This clone showed up just a few times. This sequence joins TRBV3-1 (or the pseudogene TRBV3-2) and TRBJ1-5; 11 bases map to TRBD1. V lost 1 base to trimming and J lost 6 bases; unmatched junction nucleotides: 5. CDR1 is LGHDT and CDR2 is YNNKEL in the germline V gene (reference sequence). This CDR3 spans 16 amino acids. The CDR3 coding sequence is TGTGCCAGCAGCCAAGGGACAGGGGGCGAGGGTCAGCCCCAGCATTTT. Amino acids: CASSQGTGGEGQPQHF.

This clone has a single count. The chain uses TRBV6-2 or TRBV6-3 and TRBJ1-5; possibly TRBD1 for D (6 bases). Germline V CDR1 and CDR2: MNHEY, SVGEGT. Trimming took off 4 bases at V and 1 base at J, with 14 bases between the two ends. The CDR3 length is 16 residues. DNA of the CDR3: TGTGCCAGCAGTTCTCTGACAGGCTCGAGCAATCAGCCCCAGCATTTT. This encodes CASSSLTGSSNQPQHF.

This clone is a singleton in its sample. The rearrangement joins TRBV19 to TRBJ1-4; D is possibly TRBD1 (5 bases). Germline loops: CDR1 LNHDA, CDR2 SQIVND (reference sequence). V was cut by 3 bases and J by 8 bases, with 16 bases left in between. This CDR3 is 15 amino acids long. The CDR3 reads CASSIRGDGGEKLFF. The CDR3 coding sequence is TGTGCCAGTAGTATTCGCGGGGACGGAGGAGAAAAACTGTTTTTT.

The chain carries TRBV27 and TRBJ2-2; TRBD1 might be the D (5 bases). The ends were cut back, 6 bases at V and 6 bases at J, with 17 bases in the middle. The CDR3 is 15 residues long. CDR1 and CDR2 (germline): MNHEY, SMNVEV (reference sequence). The chain's CDR3 is CASRETAQLAGELFF. CDR3 bases: TGTGCCAGCAGGGAGACAGCCCAATTGGCCGGGGAGCTGTTTTTT.

The CDR3 sequence is CASSPSGEGRGGYTF. The CDR3 coding sequence is TGTGCCAGCAGCCCTAGTGGGGAGGGGCGGGGTGGCTACACCTTC. This chain joins TRBV9 and TRBJ1-2; a weak D match, TRBD1 (5 bases). Germline lookup yields CDR1 SGDLS and CDR2 YYNGEE. The CDR3 extends over 15 amino acids. Trimming stripped 4 bases from V and 7 bases from J, with 20 bases between.

The chain recombines TRBV5-1 with TRBJ1-5; no definite D call. This CDR3 contains 14 residues. Germline V CDR1 and CDR2: SGHRS, YFSETQ. V lost 5 bases and J lost 3, with 12 bases in between. CDR3 nucleotide sequence: TGCGCCAGCAGTAAGGAGAGCAACAATCAGCCCCAGCATTTT. This codes for CASSKESNNQPQHF.

This clone showed up just a few times. The V and J genes are TRBV28 and TRBJ2-7; D call uncertain. Trimming shortened V by 3 bases and J by 6 bases, and 15 bases separated the two germline ends. The CDR3 covers 14 residues. Germline assignment: CDR1 MDHEN and CDR2 SYDVKM. In nucleotides, the CDR3 is TGTGCCAGCAGTTTGCGGAGAGGAACTTCCGAGCAGTACTTC. Residues: CASSLRRGTSEQYF.

This clone was seen more than once but under ten times. V is TRBV7-9 and J is TRBJ1-2, with D possibly matching TRBD1 (5 bases). The V and J ends lost 3 bases and 6 bases respectively, with 8 bases between them. This CDR3 contains 12 residues. Germline V CDR1 and CDR2: SEHNR, FQNEAQ (reference sequence). Here the CDR3 DNA reads TGTGCCAGCAGCTTGTCCAGGGATGGCTACACCTTC. Amino acid sequence: CASSLSRDGYTF. The variable domain in full, with the rest retrieved from reference TRBV7-9 and TRBJ1-2, is DTGVSQNPRHKITKRGQNVTFRCDPISEHNRLYWYRQTLGQGPEFLTYFQNEAQLEKSRLLSDRFSAERPKGSFSTLEIQRTEQGDSAMYLCASSLSRDGYTFGSGTRLTVV.

This chain joins TRBV29-1 and TRBJ2-1; 10 bases are a match to TRBD2. Unmatched junction bases numbered 4, after V lost 6 bases and J lost 8 bases. CDR1 and CDR2 (germline): SQVTM, ANQGSEA. The CDR3 spans 12 residues. CDR3 in amino acids: CSVALAGHEQFF. CDR3 sequence (DNA): TGCAGCGTCGCACTAGCGGGACATGAGCAGTTCTTC.

This chain's CDR3 is CASTSGGRKKLFF. CDR3 bases: TGTGCCAGTACCAGTGGAGGGCGTAAAAAACTGTTTTTT. The rearrangement joins TRBV19 to TRBJ1-4, with D unresolved. Germline CDR1 LNHDA, CDR2 SQIVND (reference sequence). Trimming stripped 7 bases from V and 9 bases from J, with 15 bases between. The CDR3 length is 13 residues.

This chain joins TRBV29-1 and TRBJ2-2, with TRBD2 as a possible D gene (5 bases). Germline CDR1 SQVTM, CDR2 ANQGSEA. V lost 1 base and J lost 7, with 13 bases in between. The CDR3 extends over 14 amino acids. The CDR3 DNA sequence: TGCAGCGTTGAAGTTGGCCGGACTGGCGGGGAGCTGTTTTTT. It yields the protein CSVEVGRTGGELFF.